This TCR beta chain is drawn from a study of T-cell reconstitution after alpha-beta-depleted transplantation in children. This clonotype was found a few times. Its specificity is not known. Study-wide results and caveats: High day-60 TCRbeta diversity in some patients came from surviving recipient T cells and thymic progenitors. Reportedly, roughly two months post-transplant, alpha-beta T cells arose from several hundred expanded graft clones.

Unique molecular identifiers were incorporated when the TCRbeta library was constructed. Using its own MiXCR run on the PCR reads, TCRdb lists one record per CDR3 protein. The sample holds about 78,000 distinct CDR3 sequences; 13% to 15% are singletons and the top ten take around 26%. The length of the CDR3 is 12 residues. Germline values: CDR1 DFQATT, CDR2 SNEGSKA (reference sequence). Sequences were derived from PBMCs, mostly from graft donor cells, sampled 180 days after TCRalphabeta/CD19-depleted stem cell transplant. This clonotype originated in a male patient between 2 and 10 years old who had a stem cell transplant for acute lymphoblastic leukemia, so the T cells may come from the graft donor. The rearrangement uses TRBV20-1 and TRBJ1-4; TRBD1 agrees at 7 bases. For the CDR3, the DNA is TGCAGCACCGATGGCAGGGGGGAAAAACTGTTTTTT. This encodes CSTDGRGEKLFF.